This TCR beta chain derives from a study of cytotoxic CD8 clonotypes in ibrutinib-treated CLL. General observations from the study: Patients had baseline clonality above age-matched healthy donors, and this clonality moved with circulating CD8+ T-cell counts.

Here immunoSEQ multiplex PCR was the method, and the copy in TCRdb shows in-frame clones only, minus some. The table includes some 310,000 clones, more than 65% detected once. This CDR3 spans 13 amino acids. V lost 6 bases to trimming and J lost 1 base, with 10 bases between them. CDR1 is SGHNT and CDR2 is YYREEE in the germline V gene (reference sequence). A word on this clone: No antigen is known for it.

The TCR originated in a human donor with chronic lymphocytic leukemia. The sequencing used PBMCs, collected before ibrutinib treatment. V usage is TRBV5-4 and J usage is TRBJ1-1; tentatively, D is TRBD1 (6 bases). The DNA of the CDR3 is TGTGCCAGCAATGGACAGTCGAACACTGAAGCTTTCTTT. Translation: CASNGQSNTEAFF.